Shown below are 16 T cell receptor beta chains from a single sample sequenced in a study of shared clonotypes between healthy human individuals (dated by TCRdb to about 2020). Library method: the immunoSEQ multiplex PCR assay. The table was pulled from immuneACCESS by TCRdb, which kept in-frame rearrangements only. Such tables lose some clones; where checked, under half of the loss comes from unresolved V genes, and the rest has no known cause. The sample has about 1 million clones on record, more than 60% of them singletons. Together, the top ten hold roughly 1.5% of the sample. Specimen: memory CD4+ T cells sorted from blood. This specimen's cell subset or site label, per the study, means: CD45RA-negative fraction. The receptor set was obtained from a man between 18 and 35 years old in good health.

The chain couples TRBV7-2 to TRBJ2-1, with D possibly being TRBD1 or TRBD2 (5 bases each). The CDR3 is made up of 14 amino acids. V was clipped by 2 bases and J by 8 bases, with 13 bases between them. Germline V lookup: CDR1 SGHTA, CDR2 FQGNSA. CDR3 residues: CASSLIRGEDEQFF. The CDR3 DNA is TGTGCCAGCAGCTTAATACGGGGCGAGGATGAGCAGTTCTTC.

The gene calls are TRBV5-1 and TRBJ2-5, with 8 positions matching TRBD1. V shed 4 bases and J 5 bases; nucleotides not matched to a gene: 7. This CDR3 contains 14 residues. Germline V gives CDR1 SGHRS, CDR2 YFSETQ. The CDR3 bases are TGCGCCAGCAGCCAAGACAGGGGAGAGGAGACCCAGTACTTC. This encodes CASSQDRGEETQYF. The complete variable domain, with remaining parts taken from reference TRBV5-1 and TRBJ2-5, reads KAGVTQTPRYLIKTRGQQVTLSCSPISGHRSVSWYQQTPGQGLQFLFEYFSETQRNKGNFPGRFSGRQFSNSRSEMNVSTLELGDSALYLCASSQDRGEETQYFGPGTRLLVL.

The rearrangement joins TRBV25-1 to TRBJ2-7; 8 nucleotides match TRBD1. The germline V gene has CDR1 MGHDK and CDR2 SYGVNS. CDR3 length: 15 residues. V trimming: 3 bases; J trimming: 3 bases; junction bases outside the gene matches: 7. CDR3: CASSETDREYYEQYF. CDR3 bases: TGTGCCAGCAGTGAGACGGACAGGGAATACTACGAGCAGTACTTC.

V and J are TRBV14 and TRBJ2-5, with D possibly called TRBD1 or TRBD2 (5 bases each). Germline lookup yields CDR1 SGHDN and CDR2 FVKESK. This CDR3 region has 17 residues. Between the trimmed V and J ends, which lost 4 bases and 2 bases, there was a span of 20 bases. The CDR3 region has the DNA TGTGCCAGCAGCCTCCAGAGACGACAGAGGGCACAAGAGACCCAGTACTTC. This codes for CASSLQRRQRAQETQYF.

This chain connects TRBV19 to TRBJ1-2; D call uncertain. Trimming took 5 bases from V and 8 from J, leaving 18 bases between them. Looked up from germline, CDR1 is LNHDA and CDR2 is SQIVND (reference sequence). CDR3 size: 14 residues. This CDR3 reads CASSGGLRAMGYTF. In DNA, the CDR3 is TGTGCCAGTAGTGGCGGCTTACGGGCGATGGGCTACACCTTC.

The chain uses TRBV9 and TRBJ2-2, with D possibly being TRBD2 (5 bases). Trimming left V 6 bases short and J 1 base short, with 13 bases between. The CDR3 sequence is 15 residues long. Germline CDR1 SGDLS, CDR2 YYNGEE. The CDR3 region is CASTPTGRNTGELFF. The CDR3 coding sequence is TGTGCCAGCACCCCCACTGGGAGGAACACCGGGGAGCTGTTTTTT.

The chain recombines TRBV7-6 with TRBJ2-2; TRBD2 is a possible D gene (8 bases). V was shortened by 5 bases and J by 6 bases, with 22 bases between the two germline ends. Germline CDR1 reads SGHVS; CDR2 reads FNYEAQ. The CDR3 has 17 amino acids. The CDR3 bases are TGTGCCAGCAGCGCCGGACAGGCCAGCGGGAGCCCCGGGGAGCTGTTTTTT. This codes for CASSAGQASGSPGELFF.

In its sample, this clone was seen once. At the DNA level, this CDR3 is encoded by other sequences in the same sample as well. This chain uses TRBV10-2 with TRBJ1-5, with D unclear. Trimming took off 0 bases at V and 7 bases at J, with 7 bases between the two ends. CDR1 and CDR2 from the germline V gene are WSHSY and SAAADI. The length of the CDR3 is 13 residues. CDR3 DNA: TGCGCCAGCAGTGAGTCGGTTGGGCAGCCCCAGCATTTT. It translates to CASSESVGQPQHF.

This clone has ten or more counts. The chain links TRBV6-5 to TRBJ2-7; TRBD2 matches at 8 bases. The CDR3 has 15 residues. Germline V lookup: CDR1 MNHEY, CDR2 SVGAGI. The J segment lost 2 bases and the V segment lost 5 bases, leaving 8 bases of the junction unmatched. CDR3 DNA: TGTGCCAGCAGTCCTCCCGGACTAGCAACCTACGAGCAGTACTTC. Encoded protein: CASSPPGLATYEQYF.

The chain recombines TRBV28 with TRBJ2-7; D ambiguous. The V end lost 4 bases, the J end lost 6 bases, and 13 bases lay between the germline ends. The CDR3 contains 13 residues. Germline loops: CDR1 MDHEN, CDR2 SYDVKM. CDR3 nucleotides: TGTGCCAGCAGTTCGGCTTCCTGGCCCGAGCAGTACTTC. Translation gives CASSSASWPEQYF.

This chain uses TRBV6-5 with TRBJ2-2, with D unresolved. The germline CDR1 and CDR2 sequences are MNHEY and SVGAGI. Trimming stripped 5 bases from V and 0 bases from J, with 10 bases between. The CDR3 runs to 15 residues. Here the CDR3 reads CASSLIPTNTGELFF. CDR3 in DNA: TGTGCCAGCAGTCTCATCCCTACGAACACCGGGGAGCTGTTTTTT.

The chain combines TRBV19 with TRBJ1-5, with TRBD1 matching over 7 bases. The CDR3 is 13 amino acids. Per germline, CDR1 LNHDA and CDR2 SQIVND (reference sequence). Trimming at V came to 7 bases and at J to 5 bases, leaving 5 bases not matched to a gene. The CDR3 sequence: CASMEGAYQPQHF. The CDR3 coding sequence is TGTGCCAGTATGGAGGGGGCATATCAGCCCCAGCATTTT.

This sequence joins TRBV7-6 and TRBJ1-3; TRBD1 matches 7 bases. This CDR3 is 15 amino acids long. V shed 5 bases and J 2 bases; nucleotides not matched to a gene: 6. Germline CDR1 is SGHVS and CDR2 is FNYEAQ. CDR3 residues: CASSHLQGTGNTIYF. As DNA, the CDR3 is TGTGCCAGCAGCCACTTACAGGGGACTGGAAACACCATATATTTT. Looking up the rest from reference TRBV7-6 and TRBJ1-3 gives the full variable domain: GAGVSQSPRYKVTKRGQDVALRCDPISGHVSLYWYRQALGQGPEFLTYFNYEAQQDKSGLPNDRFSAERPEGSISTLTIQRTEQRDSAMYRCASSHLQGTGNTIYFGEGSWLTVV.

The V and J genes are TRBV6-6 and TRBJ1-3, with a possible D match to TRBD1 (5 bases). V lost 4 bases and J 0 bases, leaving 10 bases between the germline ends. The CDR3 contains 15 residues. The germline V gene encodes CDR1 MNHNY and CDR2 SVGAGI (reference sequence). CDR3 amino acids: CASSWGGGSGNTIYF. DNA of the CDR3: TGTGCCAGCAGTTGGGGCGGGGGCTCTGGAAACACCATATATTTT.

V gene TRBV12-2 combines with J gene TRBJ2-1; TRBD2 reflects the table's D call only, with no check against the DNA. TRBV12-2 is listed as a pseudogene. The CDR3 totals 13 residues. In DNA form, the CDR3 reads TGTGCAAGTCGCCCCTCTAGGTACGTTGAGCAGTTCTTC. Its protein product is CASRPSRYVEQFF.

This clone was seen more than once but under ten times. The chain's CDR3 is CASSLQGESAKNIQYF. For the CDR3, the DNA is TGTGCCAGCAGTCTCCAGGGAGAATCAGCCAAAAACATTCAGTACTTC. The V call is TRBV6-6, the J call TRBJ2-4; D tentatively fits TRBD1 or TRBD2 (5 bases each). The CDR3 totals 16 residues. V lost 5 bases to trimming and J lost 0 bases, with 14 bases between them. CDR1 is MNHNY, CDR2 SVGAGI, per germline (reference sequence).